This is a list of T cell receptor beta chains from one sample in a study of T cell responses to AZD1222 COVID-19 vaccine. Assay used: immunoSEQ multiplex PCR; TCRdb lists only in-frame clones, some missing. The sample has under 150,000 clones, over 85% seen once; the top ten hold 6.5% to 9%. Sample: peripheral blood, taken on day 0 of AZD1222 vaccination. These receptors were obtained from an adult in good health. CDR3s include the opening cysteine and the closing phenylalanine or tryptophan. The D gene is left open where the match is weak. Clone size is shown for a subset of rows, as once, few, many or a class of expanded clone.

d_call	j_call	clone_size	v_call	cdr3_nt	cdr3_aa
-	TRBJ1-4	-	TRBV7-2	TGTGCCAGCAGCTTAGCGCCAGTTAACAATGAAAAACTGTTTTTT	CASSLAPVNNEKLFF
-	TRBJ1-4	-	TRBV6-5	TGTGCCAGTGGGGGACCGGGGCGCGCGAATGAAAAACTGTTTTTT	CASGGPGRANEKLFF
TRBD1	TRBJ2-7	-	TRBV19	TGTGCCAGTAGTATAGCCAGGGGGCCCTACGAGCAGTACTTC	CASSIARGPYEQYF
-	TRBJ2-2	-	TRBV5-1	TGCGCCAGCAGCACTGAGACAGGGAACACCGGGGAGCTGTTTTTT	CASSTETGNTGELFF
-	TRBJ1-2	-	TRBV2	TGTGCCAGCAGTGATATAGGACCAGCTAACTATGGCTACACCTTC	CASSDIGPANYGYTF
TRBD2	TRBJ2-4	-	TRBV2	TGTGCCAGCAGGGATGGACTAGGGCTTTTGTACTTC	CASRDGLGLLYF
TRBD1	TRBJ2-6	few	TRBV2	TGTGCCAGCAGTCGCCGGGACAGGGGAACTGGGGCCAACGTCCTGACTTTC	CASSRRDRGTGANVLTF
-	TRBJ1-2	-	TRBV2	TGTGCCAGCAGTTACCACCTACAGGGTGATGGCTACACCTTC	CASSYHLQGDGYTF
-	TRBJ1-1	-	TRBV5-1	TGCGCCAGCAGCCCTTCACAGGGTATCAACACTGAAGCTTTCTTT	CASSPSQGINTEAFF
TRBD1	TRBJ2-7	-	TRBV15	TGTGCCACCAGCAACAGGGGGGGGACAGGGACCTACGAGCAGTACTTC	CATSNRGGTGTYEQYF
-	TRBJ2-7	-	TRBV28	TGTGCCAGCAACTTGGGTAGACAAGGGCAGTACTTC	CASNLGRQGQYF
TRBD2	TRBJ2-7	-	TRBV6-5	TGTGCCAGCAGGAGGACTAGCGTAATCTACGAGCAGTACTTC	CASRRTSVIYEQYF
-	TRBJ1-2	-	TRBV28	TGTGCCAGCAGGGGGCGGGGGGCCATCGGGCACTATGGCTACACCTTC	CASRGRGAIGHYGYTF
TRBD2	TRBJ2-2	-	TRBV27	TGTGCCAGCAGTTTGAGGACTAGCGGGACCCCGGGGGACACCGGGGAGCTGTTTTTT	CASSLRTSGTPGDTGELFF
-	TRBJ1-2	-	TRBV29-1	TGCAGCGTTGCCGGGCTTGATGGCTACACCTTC	CSVAGLDGYTF
-	TRBJ1-4	few	TRBV28	TGTGCCAGCAGTTTCGAAGGATCGGAAAAACTGTTTTTT	CASSFEGSEKLFF
-	TRBJ2-3	-	TRBV19	TGTGCCAGTAGTATGTCCCGGCTGTTCTCCACAGATACGCAGTATTTT	CASSMSRLFSTDTQYF
-	TRBJ1-5	-	TRBV18	TGTGCCAGCTCACCACCGGGCAGGGACCAGCCCCAGCATTTT	CASSPPGRDQPQHF
-	TRBJ1-1	-	TRBV5-4	TGTGCCAGCAGCTTCCGGAGACAAAACACTGAAGCTTTCTTT	CASSFRRQNTEAFF
-	TRBJ2-2	-	TRBV6-5	TGTGCCAGCCAACTGGGGGGGAACACCGGGGAGCTGTTTTTT	CASQLGGNTGELFF
-	TRBJ1-5	-	TRBV5-6	TGTGCCAGCAGCTCGACAGTTAGCAATCAGCCCCAGCATTTT	CASSSTVSNQPQHF
-	TRBJ1-5	-	TRBV7-7	TGTGCTAGCAGCTTAAAAGGGGGGAGAGCCCCGGCCCACCAGCCCCAGCATTTT	CASSLKGGRAPAHQPQHF
-	TRBJ2-5	-	TRBV6-5	TGTGCCAGCAGTTACTCGACTCAGGGGAGGAAAGAGACCCAGTACTTC	CASSYSTQGRKETQYF
TRBD1	TRBJ1-5	once	TRBV12-3/TRBV12-4	TGTGCCAGCAGTATTGACAGGGGGCAGCCCCAGCATTTT	CASSIDRGQPQHF
TRBD2	TRBJ2-1	-	TRBV6-4	TGTGCCAGCAAACTGGGGACTAGCAGCGATGAGCAGTTCTTC	CASKLGTSSDEQFF